The clone carrying this T cell receptor beta chain was seen only a few times. Its antigen is as yet unknown. TCRdb re-called the 5' RACE reads through MiXCR, storing one row per CDR3 protein. The data show around 110,000 distinct CDR3 sequences, around 11% seen once. The CDR3 runs 15 residues. Trimming left V 6 bases short and J 0 bases short, with 13 bases between. These data belong to a study of T-cell memory formation after mild COVID-19. Study-wide findings and caveats: The authors did not confirm SARS-CoV-2 specificity of second-wave clones peaking day 37. Contracting clones from day 15 to 85 showed balanced CD4/CD8; later expanders favored CD4+. Chiefly within CM and EM were the contracting CD4+ clones; CD8+ ones were within EMRA.

The clonotype originates from an adult woman who had mild COVID-19 (a few samples of this study predate the infection). Cell type and time point are not known. This rearrangement joins TRBV12-3 or TRBV12-4 to TRBJ2-3, with D possibly TRBD2 on 5 matching bases. Sequencing was performed on PBMCs or a T cell subset sorted from them (not recorded which). The CDR3 sequence: CASSQRLFSTDTQYF. The DNA for the CDR3 is TGTGCCAGCAGCCAACGACTATTTAGCACAGATACGCAGTATTTT.